The rows below give T cell receptor beta chains drawn from one sample of a study of T-cell memory formation after mild COVID-19. TCRdb re-derived calls from the 5' RACE reads in MiXCR, one entry per CDR3 protein. The data contain about 210,000 distinct CDR3 sequences, approximately 30% of them singletons. The sequenced material came from PBMCs or a T cell subset sorted from them (not recorded which). The receptors were gathered from an adult woman who had mild COVID-19 (a few samples of this study predate the infection). Cell type and time point are not known. Each CDR3 is given with its conserved first and last residue. Each record gives: D gene, V gene, clone size, J gene, CDR3 protein, CDR3 DNA. D genes are given only for firm matches. Some rows mark clone size as missing; the rest say once, few, many or name a class of expanded clone.

D: -; V: TRBV27; size: few; J: TRBJ2-7; CDR3: CASSFNPRYEQYF; DNA: TGTGCCAGCAGTTTTAACCCCAGATACGAGCAGTACTTC
D: -; V: TRBV10-2; size: -; J: TRBJ1-5; CDR3: CASSESGGANQPQHF; DNA: TGCGCCAGCAGTGAGTCGGGGGGGGCCAATCAGCCCCAGCATTTT
D: TRBD1; V: TRBV19; size: -; J: TRBJ2-1; CDR3: CASSDPGGAHNEQFF; DNA: TGTGCCAGTAGTGACCCAGGGGGCGCGCACAATGAGCAGTTCTTC
D: -; V: TRBV3-1; size: once; J: TRBJ2-7; CDR3: CASSQDREYEQYF; DNA: TGTGCCAGCAGCCAAGACAGGGAATACGAGCAGTACTTC
D: -; V: TRBV24-1; size: -; J: TRBJ2-1; CDR3: CATSDPGGRSNEQFF; DNA: TGTGCCACCAGTGACCCGGGGGGCAGGTCCAATGAGCAGTTCTTC
D: -; V: TRBV7-6; size: -; J: TRBJ2-3; CDR3: CASSLSPGGSTDTQYF; DNA: TGTGCCAGCAGCTTATCCCCGGGGGGCAGCACAGATACGCAGTATTTT
D: -; V: TRBV12-3/TRBV12-4; size: -; J: TRBJ2-1; CDR3: CASSKPGHRRDEQFF; DNA: TGTGCCAGCAGCAAACCGGGACACCGGAGGGATGAGCAGTTCTTC
D: TRBD2; V: TRBV5-1; size: -; J: TRBJ2-5; CDR3: CASSRSGTSEETQYF; DNA: TGCGCCAGCAGCCGCTCAGGGACTAGCGAAGAGACCCAGTACTTC
D: -; V: TRBV7-2; size: -; J: TRBJ2-3; CDR3: CASSFLLDTQYF; DNA: TGTGCCAGCAGCTTTTTACTGGATACGCAGTATTTT
D: -; V: TRBV14; size: few; J: TRBJ2-3; CDR3: CASSQVRGFPDTQYF; DNA: TGTGCCAGCAGCCAAGTTCGGGGGTTCCCAGATACGCAGTATTTT
D: -; V: TRBV5-1; size: few; J: TRBJ1-6; CDR3: CASSLEGSADSPLHF; DNA: TGCGCCAGCAGCTTGGAAGGGAGCGCTGATTCACCCCTCCACTTT
D: TRBD1; V: TRBV30; size: few; J: TRBJ1-1; CDR3: CAWMRDSAEAFF; DNA: TGTGCCTGGATGCGGGACAGCGCTGAAGCTTTCTTT
D: -; V: TRBV5-1; size: -; J: TRBJ2-1; CDR3: CASSGPGITYNEQFF; DNA: TGCGCCAGCAGCGGGCCGGGGATAACCTACAATGAGCAGTTCTTC
D: -; V: TRBV12-3/TRBV12-4; size: -; J: TRBJ2-3; CDR3: CASKGGPHTDTQYF; DNA: TGTGCCAGCAAGGGGGGTCCGCACACAGATACGCAGTATTTT
D: TRBD1; V: TRBV10-2; size: -; J: TRBJ1-2; CDR3: CASRPGQGFYGYTF; DNA: TGCGCCAGCAGACCGGGACAGGGATTCTATGGCTACACCTTC
D: TRBD1; V: TRBV7-2; size: -; J: TRBJ2-5; CDR3: CASSSPWQGARETQYF; DNA: TGTGCCAGCAGCTCCCCCTGGCAGGGGGCTCGGGAGACCCAGTACTTC
D: -; V: TRBV27; size: -; J: TRBJ2-2; CDR3: CASSGQAATLTGELFF; DNA: TGTGCCAGCAGTGGACAAGCCGCGACCTTGACCGGGGAGCTGTTTTTT
D: TRBD1; V: TRBV12-3/TRBV12-4; size: few; J: TRBJ2-7; CDR3: CASSLGQGRTYEQYF; DNA: TGTGCCAGCAGTTTGGGACAGGGCAGGACCTACGAGCAGTACTTC
D: -; V: TRBV27; size: -; J: TRBJ2-1; CDR3: CASSMRVLSYNEQFF; DNA: TGTGCCAGCAGTATGCGAGTCCTCTCCTACAATGAGCAGTTCTTC
D: TRBD1; V: TRBV20-1; size: -; J: TRBJ1-2; CDR3: CSARQGNQYGYTF; DNA: TGCAGTGCCAGACAGGGGAATCAATATGGCTACACCTTC
D: TRBD1; V: TRBV6-5; size: -; J: TRBJ1-1; CDR3: CASRLDRGLNTEAFF; DNA: TGTGCCAGCAGGTTGGACAGGGGGCTGAACACTGAAGCTTTCTTT
D: TRBD1; V: TRBV19; size: few; J: TRBJ1-1; CDR3: CASSPWTGGDTEAFF; DNA: TGTGCCAGTAGTCCCTGGACAGGGGGGGACACTGAAGCTTTCTTT
D: -; V: TRBV5-1; size: -; J: TRBJ1-1; CDR3: CASSYPGNTEAFF; DNA: TGCGCCAGCAGCTACCCCGGGAACACTGAAGCTTTCTTT
D: TRBD2; V: TRBV5-4; size: -; J: TRBJ2-1; CDR3: CASIPGGAYYNEQFF; DNA: TGTGCCAGCATCCCCGGGGGGGCTTACTACAATGAGCAGTTCTTC
D: -; V: TRBV29-1; size: -; J: TRBJ1-1; CDR3: CSVASIKAVNTEAFF; DNA: TGCAGCGTTGCCTCCATAAAGGCCGTGAACACTGAAGCTTTCTTT
D: -; V: TRBV20-1; size: -; J: TRBJ1-4; CDR3: CSARETGQNEKLFF; DNA: TGCAGTGCTAGAGAAACCGGACAAAATGAAAAACTGTTTTTT
D: TRBD2; V: TRBV5-1; size: many; J: TRBJ2-1; CDR3: CASSLVAGGPSDEQFF; DNA: TGCGCCAGCAGCTTGGTGGCGGGGGGGCCCTCGGATGAGCAGTTCTTC
D: -; V: TRBV11-2; size: few; J: TRBJ1-2; CDR3: CASSSKNPLRYGYTF; DNA: TGTGCCAGCAGCTCGAAAAATCCGCTACGGTATGGCTACACCTTC
D: TRBD2; V: TRBV9; size: -; J: TRBJ2-3; CDR3: CASSVSTSDRTDTQYF; DNA: TGTGCCAGCAGCGTATCGACTAGCGATCGCACAGATACGCAGTATTTT
D: -; V: TRBV7-6; size: -; J: TRBJ1-2; CDR3: CASSLGSGTNYGYTF; DNA: TGTGCCAGCAGCTTAGGTTCAGGGACTAACTATGGCTACACCTTC
D: TRBD2; V: TRBV12-3/TRBV12-4; size: few; J: TRBJ2-1; CDR3: CASTISGGGNNEQFF; DNA: TGTGCCAGCACCATTAGCGGGGGGGGAAACAATGAGCAGTTCTTC
D: -; V: TRBV30; size: -; J: TRBJ1-1; CDR3: CAWSSLDRRNTEAFF; DNA: TGTGCCTGGAGCTCCCTGGACAGAAGAAACACTGAAGCTTTCTTT
D: -; V: TRBV7-6; size: -; J: TRBJ2-3; CDR3: CASSLARQTDTQYF; DNA: TGTGCCAGCAGCTTAGCGCGACAGACAGATACGCAGTATTTT
D: TRBD2; V: TRBV20-1; size: few; J: TRBJ2-3; CDR3: CSLTSAGNTQYF; DNA: TGCAGTCTAACTAGCGCTGGAAATACGCAGTATTTT
D: TRBD2; V: TRBV7-2; size: -; J: TRBJ2-4; CDR3: CASSSSGGAAKNIQYF; DNA: TGTGCCAGCAGCAGTAGCGGGGGTGCGGCCAAAAACATTCAGTACTTC
D: -; V: TRBV21-1; size: -; J: TRBJ2-7; CDR3: CASSKERGRLEQYF; DNA: TGTGCCAGCAGCAAGGAGCGCGGGAGGCTCGAGCAGTACTTC
D: -; V: TRBV4-1; size: few; J: TRBJ2-5; CDR3: CASSQVGPRGETQYF; DNA: TGCGCCAGCAGCCAAGTGGGACCCCGGGGGGAGACCCAGTACTTC
D: -; V: TRBV7-9; size: -; J: TRBJ1-1; CDR3: CASSLGFTEAFF; DNA: TGTGCCAGCAGCTTAGGTTTCACTGAAGCTTTCTTT
D: -; V: TRBV20-1; size: many; J: TRBJ2-1; CDR3: CSARDTGVSEQFF; DNA: TGCAGTGCTAGAGATACAGGTGTCTCTGAGCAGTTCTTC
D: -; V: TRBV7-9; size: few; J: TRBJ2-1; CDR3: CASIQVTANYNEQFF; DNA: TGTGCCAGCATCCAAGTGACAGCTAATTACAATGAGCAGTTCTTC
D: TRBD1; V: TRBV27; size: -; J: TRBJ1-5; CDR3: CASSSSGTVSNQPQHF; DNA: TGTGCCAGCAGCTCGTCCGGGACAGTTAGCAATCAGCCCCAGCATTTT
D: TRBD2; V: TRBV7-9; size: -; J: TRBJ2-7; CDR3: CASNPSSGTSYEQYF; DNA: TGTGCCAGCAACCCATCCTCCGGGACTAGCTACGAGCAGTACTTC